This section outlines one T cell receptor (beta chain) sequence together with its context. From the RT-PCR reads, TCRdb called clonotypes with MiXCR, one entry per CDR3 protein. The sample has hundreds of thousands of distinct CDR3 sequences, approximately 14% seen once. The source of this sequence is a female donor in good health, serving as a healthy control. Sequenced material: memory CD4+ T cells from blood.

In DNA, the CDR3 is TGCAGTGCTAGAGATGGAACCGCCCACACCGGGGAGCTGTTTTTT. Translation gives CSARDGTAHTGELFF. The rearrangement joins TRBV20-1 to TRBJ2-2; unclear D gene. Germline CDR1 reads DFQATT; CDR2 reads SNEGSKA (reference sequence). The CDR3 totals 15 residues. Trimming removed 0 bases from V and 3 bases from J, with 11 bases in between.